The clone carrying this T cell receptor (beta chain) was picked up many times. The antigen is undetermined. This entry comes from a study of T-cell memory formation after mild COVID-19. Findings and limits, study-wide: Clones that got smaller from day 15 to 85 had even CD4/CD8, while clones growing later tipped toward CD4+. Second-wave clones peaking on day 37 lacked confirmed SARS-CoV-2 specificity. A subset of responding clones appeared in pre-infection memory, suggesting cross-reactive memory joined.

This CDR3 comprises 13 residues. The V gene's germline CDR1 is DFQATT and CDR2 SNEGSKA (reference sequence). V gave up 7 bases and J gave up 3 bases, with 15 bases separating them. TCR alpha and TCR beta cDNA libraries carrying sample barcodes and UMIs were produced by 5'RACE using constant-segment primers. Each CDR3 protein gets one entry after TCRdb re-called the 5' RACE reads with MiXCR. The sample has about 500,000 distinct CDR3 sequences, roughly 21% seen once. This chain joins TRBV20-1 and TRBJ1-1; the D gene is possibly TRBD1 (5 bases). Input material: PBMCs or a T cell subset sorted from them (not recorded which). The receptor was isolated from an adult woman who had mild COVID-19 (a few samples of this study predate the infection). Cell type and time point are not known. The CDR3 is CSVKGTADTEAFF. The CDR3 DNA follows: TGCAGTGTTAAAGGGACTGCCGACACTGAAGCTTTCTTT.